The sequence of this TCR beta chain was determined in a study of T cell responses to AZD1222 COVID-19 vaccine. Study-wide results and limits: Spike was spanned by vaccine-associated CD4 TCRs, which were dominant at 160-218 and 743-854. Without day 14 samples, only post-peak T cell repertoires were studied. Mostly white British, mostly female donors; authors suggested clonal diversity may be underestimated. As reported, nearly half of all spike-specific TCRs target variant regions that are unmutated.

Points on this clone: The antigen remains unidentified.

The CDR3 covers 14 residues. The V end was cut by 3 bases, the J end by 0 bases, with 8 bases between. Germline CDR1 is LNHNV and CDR2 is YYDKDF (reference sequence). Repertoires were generated with immunoSEQ multiplex PCR, while TCRdb's copy carries only in-frame clones and drops some. The data hold about 180,000 clones, with around 94% observed a single time. This rearrangement joins TRBV15 to TRBJ1-1; D possibly corresponds to TRBD1 (5 bases). This clonotype was sampled from an adult who received the AZD1222 COVID-19 vaccine. This sample comprised peripheral blood, obtained 28 days after the second AZD1222 dose. CDR3 DNA sequence: TGTGCCACCAGCAGGTTGACAGTGAACACTGAAGCTTTCTTT. It yields the protein CATSRLTVNTEAFF.